These 25 T cell receptor beta chains were sequenced from one sample in a study of cytomegalovirus exposure and HLA in healthy donors. The PCR had 60 Vbeta and 13 Jbeta primers. TCRdb's copy holds only in-frame clones and misses some; the assay was immunoSEQ multiplex PCR. This sample contains some 120,000 clones. Material: PBMCs. These receptors originate from a man younger than 35 in good health and CMV-seronegative.

The chain combines TRBV27 with TRBJ2-7, with TRBD1 as a possible D gene (6 bases). Trimming shortened V by 7 bases and J by 0 bases, and 22 bases separated the two germline ends. The CDR3 runs to 17 residues. The V gene's germline CDR1 is MNHEY and CDR2 SMNVEV (reference sequence). DNA of the CDR3: TGTGCCAGCATTCCTACAGGTGGGGGCGGTAGCTCCTACGAGCAGTACTTC. Translated: CASIPTGGGGSSYEQYF.

This chain joins TRBV5-1 and TRBJ1-4; D might be TRBD1 (6 bases). The germline V gene encodes CDR1 SGHRS and CDR2 YFSETQ. The CDR3 runs 14 residues. V shed 2 bases and J shed 7 bases, with 12 bases lying between them. DNA of the CDR3: TGCGCCAGCAGCTTACGGTCCAGGGGTGAAAAACTGTTTTTT. This translates into CASSLRSRGEKLFF.

The chain has TRBV19 and TRBJ1-4; 8 nucleotides align to TRBD1. This CDR3 contains 15 residues. Germline CDR1 and CDR2: LNHDA and SQIVND (reference sequence). The trim removed 7 bases at V and 3 bases at J, leaving 7 bases unmatched. The CDR3 nucleotides are TGTGCCAGTAACCCAGGGGGCTTGGCTAATGAAAAACTGTTTTTT. It encodes CASNPGGLANEKLFF.

This chain joins TRBV19 and TRBJ1-4; unclear D gene. This CDR3 has 16 residues. Germline V gene lookup returns CDR1 LNHDA and CDR2 SQIVND (reference sequence). Trimming took 5 bases from V and 8 from J, leaving 21 bases between them. CDR3 region: CASSSDRGRDEEKLFF. The CDR3 DNA reads as TGTGCCAGTAGTTCGGACCGAGGGCGAGACGAGGAAAAACTGTTTTTT.

This sequence joins TRBV5-1 and TRBJ2-7; TRBD1 agrees at 9 bases. CDR1 SGHRS and CDR2 YFSETQ come from the germline V gene. V lost 0 bases, J lost 6 bases, and 10 bases stayed unmatched. The CDR3 is 16 residues long. The CDR3 protein is CASSLALGTGRSEQYF. CDR3 bases: TGCGCCAGCAGCTTGGCCCTAGGGACAGGGAGATCCGAGCAGTACTTC. Drawing the rest from reference TRBV5-1 and TRBJ2-7, the complete variable domain is KAGVTQTPRYLIKTRGQQVTLSCSPISGHRSVSWYQQTPGQGLQFLFEYFSETQRNKGNFPGRFSGRQFSNSRSEMNVSTLELGDSALYLCASSLALGTGRSEQYFGPGTRLTVT.

The CDR3 nucleotides read TGTGCCAGCAGTGGAACGGAGCAAAGCTACGAGCAGTACTTC. It yields the protein CASSGTEQSYEQYF. The J gene is TRBJ2-7, the V gene TRBV2, with D unresolved. This CDR3 comprises 14 residues. The germline V and J ends were trimmed by 4 bases and 3 bases, with 13 bases remaining between them. The germline CDR1 and CDR2 sequences are SNHLY and FYNNEI.

The V call is TRBV30, the J call TRBJ2-5, with D perhaps TRBD1 (6 bases). V lost 0 bases and J lost 0, with 8 bases in between. The CDR3 totals 14 residues. CDR1 GTSNPN and CDR2 SVGIG come from the germline V gene (reference sequence). CDR3 sequence: CAWSVPGDQETQYF. The CDR3 region has the DNA TGTGCCTGGAGTGTCCCAGGGGACCAAGAGACCCAGTACTTC.

The J gene is TRBJ1-2, the V gene TRBV19; D ambiguous. The length of the CDR3 is 15 residues. In germline, CDR1 is LNHDA, CDR2 SQIVND (reference sequence). The V gene lost 2 bases and the J gene lost 3 bases, with 13 bases spanning the gap. Here the CDR3 reads CASSISGVYYYGYTF. As DNA, the CDR3 is TGTGCCAGTAGTATAAGCGGGGTCTACTACTATGGCTACACCTTC.

This chain links TRBV18 with TRBJ2-1; 11 bases map to TRBD2. Germline-derived CDR1 and CDR2 are KGHSH and LQKENI. With 3 bases clipped from V and 4 bases from J, the junction kept 5 bases outside the gene matches. The CDR3 length is 16 residues. Here the CDR3 reads CASSPTSGSQYNEQFF. As DNA, the CDR3 is TGTGCCAGCTCACCTACTAGCGGGAGTCAGTACAATGAGCAGTTCTTC. Together with reference TRBV18 and TRBJ2-1, the CDR3 gives the full variable domain: NAGVMQNPRHLVRRRGQEARLRCSPMKGHSHVYWYRQLPEEGLKFMVYLQKENIIDESGMPKERFSAEFPKEGPSILRIQQVVRGDSAAYFCASSPTSGSQYNEQFFGPGTRLTVL.

The chain uses TRBV7-2 and TRBJ2-7; D is possibly TRBD1 (5 bases). The ends were cut back, 4 bases at V and 7 bases at J, with 17 bases in the middle. The CDR3 consists of 14 residues. Germline V gene data show CDR1 as SGHTA and CDR2 as FQGNSA. The CDR3 DNA sequence: TGTGCCAGCAGCTCTAGGGCAGGGTCACCAGAGCAGTACTTC. Translated: CASSSRAGSPEQYF.

The rearrangement links TRBV5-4 to TRBJ1-1, with D perhaps matching TRBD1 (6 bases). The V end was cut by 2 bases, the J end by 2 bases, with 22 bases between. The CDR3 contains 18 residues. Germline CDR1 is SGHNT and CDR2 is YYREEE (reference sequence). CDR3 residues: CASSLGGVLARINTEAFF. CDR3 bases: TGTGCCAGCAGCTTAGGGGGGGTCCTGGCTCGTATCAACACTGAAGCTTTCTTT.

V and J are TRBV6-1 and TRBJ1-1; a weak D match, TRBD1 (6 bases). The CDR3 is made up of 13 amino acids. Per the germline V gene, CDR1 is MNHNS and CDR2 is SASEGT. Trimming shortened V by 11 bases and J by 2 bases, and 15 bases separated the two germline ends. This CDR3 reads CALRQVLNTEAFF. The CDR3 coding sequence is TGTGCCTTGCGACAGGTACTTAACACTGAAGCTTTCTTT.

DNA for the CDR3: TGTGCCAGCAGTGAAGGCCTTCAGCCCCAGCATTTT. It codes for CASSEGLQPQHF. The chain uses TRBV25-1 and TRBJ1-5, with D unclear. Trimming shortened V by 2 bases and J by 6 bases, and 5 bases separated the two germline ends. In germline, CDR1 is MGHDK, CDR2 SYGVNS. This CDR3 has 12 amino acids.

Here the CDR3 DNA reads TGTGCCAGCAGCCGAGGGACAGCCGAGACTAACTATGGCTACACCTTC. As protein: CASSRGTAETNYGYTF. The V call is TRBV5-8, the J call TRBJ1-2, with 7 bases fitting TRBD1. Germline CDR1 is SGHTS and CDR2 is YDEGEE. The CDR3 has 16 residues. The trim removed 4 bases at V and 0 bases at J, leaving 9 bases unmatched. Full variable domain (remainder filled in from reference TRBV5-8 and TRBJ1-2): EAGVTQSPTHLIKTRGQQATLRCSPISGHTSVYWYQQALGLGLQFLLWYDEGEERNRGNFPPRFSGRQFPNYSSELNVNALELEDSALYLCASSRGTAETNYGYTFGSGTRLTVV.

V and J are TRBV6-5 and TRBJ1-3; unclear D gene. There are 14 residues in the CDR3. Germline lookup yields CDR1 MNHEY and CDR2 SVGAGI. Trimming removed 5 bases from V and 5 bases from J, with 13 bases in between. CDR3 amino acids: CASSATVSRNTIYF. CDR3 DNA: TGTGCCAGCAGTGCGACTGTAAGCCGAAACACCATATATTTT.

With respect to this clone: The sample contains more than one DNA sequence encoding this CDR3. The chain carries TRBV6-5 and TRBJ2-7, with 11 bases that match TRBD2. CDR1 MNHEY and CDR2 SVGAGI come from the germline V gene. Trimming cost V 6 bases and J 0 bases; bases outside gene matches: 4. The CDR3 covers 15 residues. The CDR3 DNA sequence: TGTGCCAGCAGACTAGCGGGGGTAAGCTCCTACGAGCAGTACTTC. Its translation: CASRLAGVSSYEQYF.

The rearrangement links TRBV2 to TRBJ2-5; TRBD2 matches at 8 bases. V shed 8 bases, J shed 1 base, and the junction held 0 bases outside the gene matches. Per the germline V gene, CDR1 is SNHLY and CDR2 is FYNNEI. CDR3 length equals 12 residues. Written as DNA, the CDR3 is TGTGCCAGCGGGACTAGCCAAGAGACCCAGTACTTC. Its translation: CASGTSQETQYF.

The CDR3 nucleotides are TGTGCCAGCAGGCGGGTCCCTGAAGCTTTCTTT. Its translation: CASRRVPEAFF. The rearrangement links TRBV28 to TRBJ1-1; the D is unclear. The V end was cut by 6 bases, the J end by 6 bases, with 8 bases between. Germline values: CDR1 MDHEN, CDR2 SYDVKM. There are 11 residues in the CDR3.

For this clone: At the DNA level, this CDR3 is encoded by other sequences in the same sample as well. The J gene is TRBJ2-5, the V gene TRBV18; D unresolved. Germline CDR1 is KGHSH and CDR2 is LQKENI. Trimming removed 3 bases at V and 2 bases at J, with 4 bases between. The CDR3 runs 12 residues. Here the CDR3 DNA reads TGTGCCAGCTCACCGTCACAAGAGACCCAGTACTTC. Protein: CASSPSQETQYF.

V gene TRBV10-3 combines with J gene TRBJ1-5, with D maybe TRBD1 (6 bases). Germline CDR1 reads ENHRY; CDR2 reads SYGVKD. Between the trimmed V and J ends, which lost 4 bases and 4 bases, there was a span of 17 bases. CDR3 length equals 16 residues. The CDR3 DNA reads as TGTGCCATCAGTGGGGGGCAGGCGTCGGGAAATCAGCCCCAGCATTTT. Its protein is CAISGGQASGNQPQHF.

V is TRBV19 and J is TRBJ1-2; 9 bases match TRBD1. This CDR3 comprises 15 residues. V shed 5 bases, J shed 6 bases, and the junction held 10 bases outside the gene matches. The germline V gene encodes CDR1 LNHDA and CDR2 SQIVND (reference sequence). DNA of the CDR3: TGTGCCAGTAGTGCAACCGGGACAGGGCTAGATGGCTACACCTTC. It codes for CASSATGTGLDGYTF.

V gene TRBV6-1 combines with J gene TRBJ2-7, with D maybe TRBD2 (6 bases). CDR1 MNHNS and CDR2 SASEGT come from the germline V gene. The V gene lost 8 bases and the J gene lost 4 bases, with 15 bases spanning the gap. The CDR3 has 13 amino acids. Here the CDR3 DNA reads TGTGCCAGCGGGGGACTCACCTCGTACGAGCAGTACTTC. Its protein is CASGGLTSYEQYF.

The chain has TRBV7-9 and TRBJ2-2, with 11 bases aligning to TRBD2. The J segment lost 7 bases and the V segment lost 0 bases, leaving 10 bases of the junction unmatched. Germline CDR1 reads SEHNR; CDR2 reads FQNEAQ (reference sequence). There are 18 residues in the CDR3. The CDR3 sequence: CASSLAGTSGTLFGELFF. CDR3 bases: TGTGCCAGCAGCTTAGCGGGGACTAGCGGCACACTGTTCGGGGAGCTGTTTTTT.

The CDR3 reads CASSLLAGGYNEQFF. The CDR3 nucleotides read TGTGCCAGCAGCTTACTAGCGGGGGGCTACAATGAGCAGTTCTTC. This chain uses TRBV7-3 with TRBJ2-1; TRBD2 aligns across 11 bases. Germline V gene lookup returns CDR1 SGHTA and CDR2 FQGTGA. The CDR3 sequence is 15 residues long. V shed 2 bases, J shed 3 bases, and the junction held 0 bases outside the gene matches.

V is TRBV4-2 and J is TRBJ2-3, with 8 bases that match TRBD2. V was clipped by 0 bases and J by 0 bases; unmatched bases: 20. There are 22 residues in the CDR3. CDR1 is LGHNA and CDR2 is YNFKEQ in the germline V gene. The CDR3 bases are TGTGCCAGCAGCCAAGATCAAGTTGTAGCGGGGACCTCCAGAGATAGCACAGATACGCAGTATTTT. This encodes CASSQDQVVAGTSRDSTDTQYF.